This T cell receptor (beta chain) was identified in a study of shared clonotypes between healthy human individuals. At the level of the study: Those who served as donors were a couple of women and a few men between the ages of 18 and 49.

The ends were cut back, 6 bases at V and 3 bases at J, with 9 bases in the middle. Germline lookup yields CDR1 LNHDA and CDR2 SQIVND (reference sequence). This CDR3 comprises 13 residues. Study-level findings and limits: A small donor pool kept down the genetic and exposure-history diversity that was represented.

Across several immunoSEQ plates, the genomic DNA of each subset was split evenly. Data came from immunoSEQ multiplex PCR; TCRdb stores just in-frame clones and leaves some out. The sample consists of about half a million clones, over 75% of them appearing once. On this clone: What it binds is not known.

The specimen sequenced was PBMCs. The clonotype comes from a woman in her thirties or forties in good health. Some clones in this sample may be carry-over from other donors' samples. The J gene is TRBJ2-1, the V gene TRBV19; D gene uncertain. This chain's CDR3 is CASSIILYNEQFF. In DNA form, the CDR3 reads TGTGCCAGTAGCATAATTCTCTACAATGAGCAGTTCTTC.